One and the same sample provided the 3 T cell receptor beta chains below, sequenced in a study of OX40 agonist ivuxolimab in advanced cancers. Clones were read by immunoSEQ multiplex PCR, and TCRdb kept only the in-frame ones, dropping some. Of about 70,000 clones in the sample, roughly 89% were seen once. The sequencing used CD4+ or CD8+ T cells sorted from blood, collected in a trial of the OX40 agonist ivuxolimab. The source of these receptors is an adult with an advanced solid tumor such as melanoma, head and neck, liver or kidney cancer.

The table lists this clone with a count of one. The chain is built from TRBV21-1 and TRBJ1-5; the D call TRBD1 from the table was never checked on the DNA. TRBV21-1 is described as a pseudogene. CDR3 length equals 20 residues. CDR3 sequence reads: CARVADRDESLIPSNQPQHF. CDR3 DNA sequence: TGTGCCAGGGTAGCGGACAGGGACGAGAGCCTTATTCCCAGCAATCAGCCCCAGCATTTT.

This clone was counted between two and nine times. The CDR3 loop is CASSRSGGVKTQYF. CDR3 bases: TGTGCCAGTAGTAGGAGCGGGGGGGTTAAGACCCAGTACTTC. The J gene is TRBJ2-5, the V gene TRBV19; 10 nucleotides align to TRBD2. Germline CDR1 reads LNHDA; CDR2 reads SQIVND (reference sequence). The V gene end was trimmed by 4 bases and the J gene end by 6 bases; junction bases not matched to a gene: 5. This CDR3 contains 14 residues. The variable domain in full, with the rest retrieved from reference TRBV19 and TRBJ2-5, is DGGITQSPKYLFRKEGQNVTLSCEQNLNHDAMYWYRQDPGQGLRLIYYSQIVNDFQKGDIAEGYSVSREKKESFPLTVTSAQKNPTAFYLCASSRSGGVKTQYFGPGTRLLVL.

V usage is TRBV5-4 and J usage is TRBJ2-2; 10 bases agree with TRBD2. The length of the CDR3 is 16 residues. J lost 1 base, V lost 4 bases, and 4 bases had no gene match. The germline gives CDR1 SGHNT, CDR2 YYREEE (reference sequence). The chain's CDR3 is CASSLGLAVNTGELFF. The CDR3 region has the DNA TGTGCCAGCAGCCTAGGACTAGCGGTGAACACCGGGGAGCTGTTTTTT.